This TCR beta chain was identified in a study of blood T cell repertoires in COVID-19. Study-wide background: Samples of COVID-19 (acute and convalescent) were obtained from the United States, Italy and Spain. Sources were T cells, B-cell-depleted T cells, or PBMCs; the material itself was cDNA or gDNA.

As originally analysed: Amplification with reference gene primers provided the estimates of nucleated cell counts. TCRdb's copy holds only in-frame clones and misses some; the assay was immunoSEQ multiplex PCR. D and trimming were read from the DNA, whereas the V and J calls and clone size are those reported in that table. The data show roughly 100,000 clones, 70% to 90% seen once. Trimming left V 5 bases short and J 4 bases short, with 11 bases between. Germline lookup yields CDR1 SEHNR and CDR2 FQNEAQ (reference sequence). The length of the CDR3 is 14 residues. The specimen was peripheral blood. The chain combines TRBV7-9 with TRBJ1-4; D is undetermined. The TCR originated in a middle-aged man with active or convalescent COVID-19. CDR3 loop: CASSLLGINEKLFF. CDR3 sequence (DNA): TGTGCCAGCAGCCTACTAGGCATTAATGAAAAACTGTTTTTT.